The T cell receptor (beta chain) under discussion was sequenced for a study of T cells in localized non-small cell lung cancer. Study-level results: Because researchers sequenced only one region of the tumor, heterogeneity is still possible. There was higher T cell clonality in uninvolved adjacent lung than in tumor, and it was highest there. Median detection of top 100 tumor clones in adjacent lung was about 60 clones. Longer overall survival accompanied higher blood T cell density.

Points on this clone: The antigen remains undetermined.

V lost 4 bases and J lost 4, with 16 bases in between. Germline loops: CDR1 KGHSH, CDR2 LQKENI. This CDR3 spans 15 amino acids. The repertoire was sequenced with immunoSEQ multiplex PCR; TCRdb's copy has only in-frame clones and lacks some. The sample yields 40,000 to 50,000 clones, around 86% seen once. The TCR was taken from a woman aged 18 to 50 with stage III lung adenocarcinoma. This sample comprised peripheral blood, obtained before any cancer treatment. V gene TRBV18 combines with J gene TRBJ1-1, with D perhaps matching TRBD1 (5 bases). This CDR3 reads CASSQKGDLTTEAFF. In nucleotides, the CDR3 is TGTGCCAGCTCACAAAAAGGGGATTTAACCACTGAAGCTTTCTTT.